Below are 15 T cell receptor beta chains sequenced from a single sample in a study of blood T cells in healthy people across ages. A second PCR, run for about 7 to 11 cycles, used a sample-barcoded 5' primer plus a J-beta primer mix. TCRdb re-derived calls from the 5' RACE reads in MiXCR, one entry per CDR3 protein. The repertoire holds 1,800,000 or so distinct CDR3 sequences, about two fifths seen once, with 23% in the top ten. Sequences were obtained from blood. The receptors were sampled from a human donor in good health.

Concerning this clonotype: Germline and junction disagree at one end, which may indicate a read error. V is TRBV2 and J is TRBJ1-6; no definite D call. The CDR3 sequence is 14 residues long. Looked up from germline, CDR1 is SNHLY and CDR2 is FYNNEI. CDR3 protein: CARSEADTDSPLHF. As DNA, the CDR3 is TGTGCCAGAAGTGAAGCCGACACTGATTCACCCCTCCACTTT. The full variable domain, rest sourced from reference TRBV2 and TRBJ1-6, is EPEVTQTPSHQVTQMGQEVILRCVPISNHLYFYWYRQILGQKVEFLVSFYNNEISEKSEIFDDQFSVERPDGSNFTLKIRSTKLEDSAMYFCARSEADTDSPLHFGNGTRLTVT.

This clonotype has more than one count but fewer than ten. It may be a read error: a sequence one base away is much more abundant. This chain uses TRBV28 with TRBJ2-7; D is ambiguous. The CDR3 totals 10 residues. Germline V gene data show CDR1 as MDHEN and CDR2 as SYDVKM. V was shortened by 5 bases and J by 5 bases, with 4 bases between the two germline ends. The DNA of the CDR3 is TGTGCCAGCAGTGCCAACGAGCAGTACTTC. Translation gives CASSANEQYF.

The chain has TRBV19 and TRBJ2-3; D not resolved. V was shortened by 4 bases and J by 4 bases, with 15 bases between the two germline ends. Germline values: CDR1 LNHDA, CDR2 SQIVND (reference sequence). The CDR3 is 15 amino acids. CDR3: CASSKLLFGSDTQYF. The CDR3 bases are TGTGCCAGTAGTAAGCTACTTTTCGGCTCAGATACGCAGTATTTT.

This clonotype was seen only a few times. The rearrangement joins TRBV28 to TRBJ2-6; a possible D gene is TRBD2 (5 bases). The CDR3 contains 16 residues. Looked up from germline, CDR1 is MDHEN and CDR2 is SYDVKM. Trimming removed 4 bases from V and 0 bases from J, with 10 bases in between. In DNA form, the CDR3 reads TGTGCCAGCAGTTCCTTAGGGAGCTCTGGGGCCAACGTCCTGACTTTC. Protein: CASSSLGSSGANVLTF.

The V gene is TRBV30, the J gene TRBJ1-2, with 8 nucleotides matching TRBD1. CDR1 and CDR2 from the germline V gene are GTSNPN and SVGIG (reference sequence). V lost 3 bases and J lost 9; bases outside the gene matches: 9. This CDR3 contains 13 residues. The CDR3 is CAWSGQGLGSYTF. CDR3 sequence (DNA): TGTGCCTGGAGCGGACAGGGTCTAGGTAGCTACACCTTC.

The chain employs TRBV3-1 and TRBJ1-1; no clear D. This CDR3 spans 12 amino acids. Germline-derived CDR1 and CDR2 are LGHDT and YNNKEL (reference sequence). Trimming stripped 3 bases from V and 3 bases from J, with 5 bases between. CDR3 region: CASSHEDTEAFF. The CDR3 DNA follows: TGTGCCAGCAGCCATGAGGACACTGAAGCTTTCTTT.

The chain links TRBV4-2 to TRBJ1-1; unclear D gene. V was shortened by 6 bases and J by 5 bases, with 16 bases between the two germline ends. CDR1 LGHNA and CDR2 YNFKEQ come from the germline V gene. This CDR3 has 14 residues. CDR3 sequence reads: CASRESSPRTEAFF. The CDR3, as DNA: TGTGCCAGCAGGGAGTCTTCACCGAGGACTGAAGCTTTCTTT.

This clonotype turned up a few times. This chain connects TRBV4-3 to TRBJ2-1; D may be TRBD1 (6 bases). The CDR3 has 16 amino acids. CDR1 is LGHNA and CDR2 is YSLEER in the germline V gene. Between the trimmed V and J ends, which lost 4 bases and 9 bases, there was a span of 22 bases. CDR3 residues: CASSRSTGGLYGEQFF. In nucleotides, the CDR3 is TGCGCCAGCAGCCGATCGACAGGAGGCCTCTACGGTGAGCAGTTCTTC.

The CDR3 here is CSARPFVTYNEQFF. DNA of the CDR3: TGCAGTGCCCGACCGTTTGTCACCTACAATGAGCAGTTCTTC. The V call is TRBV20-1, the J call TRBJ2-1; D call uncertain. The CDR3 totals 14 residues. CDR1 and CDR2 from the germline V gene are DFQATT and SNEGSKA (reference sequence). V was cut by 6 bases and J by 2 bases, with 14 bases left in between.

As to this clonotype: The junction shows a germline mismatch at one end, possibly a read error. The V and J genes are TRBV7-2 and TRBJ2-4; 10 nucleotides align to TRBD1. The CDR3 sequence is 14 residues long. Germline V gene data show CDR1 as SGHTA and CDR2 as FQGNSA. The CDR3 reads CAGSLGTGDGIQYF. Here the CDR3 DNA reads TGTGCCGGCAGCTTAGGGACAGGGGACGGCATTCAGTACTTC. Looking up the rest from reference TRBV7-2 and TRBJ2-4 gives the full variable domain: GAGVSQSPSNKVTEKGKDVELRCDPISGHTALYWYRQSLGQGLEFLIYFQGNSAPDKSGLPSDRFSAERTGGSVSTLTIQRTQQEDSAVYLCAGSLGTGDGIQYFGAGTRLSVL.

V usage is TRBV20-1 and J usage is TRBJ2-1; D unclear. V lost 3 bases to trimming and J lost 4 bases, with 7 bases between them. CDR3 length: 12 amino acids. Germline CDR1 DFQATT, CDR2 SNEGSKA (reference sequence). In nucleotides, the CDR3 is TGCAGTGCTAGCCAGGCTTACAATGAGCAGTTCTTC. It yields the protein CSASQAYNEQFF.

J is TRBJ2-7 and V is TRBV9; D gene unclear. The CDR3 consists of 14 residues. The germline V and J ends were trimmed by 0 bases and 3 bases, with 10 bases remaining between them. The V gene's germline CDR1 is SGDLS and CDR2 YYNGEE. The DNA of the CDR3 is TGTGCCAGCAGCGTAGCGAGCGTTCGCTACGAGCAGTACTTC. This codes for CASSVASVRYEQYF.

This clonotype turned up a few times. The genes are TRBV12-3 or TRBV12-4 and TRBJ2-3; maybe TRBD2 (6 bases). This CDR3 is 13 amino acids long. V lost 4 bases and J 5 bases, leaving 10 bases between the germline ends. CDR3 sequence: CASSSNGGDTQYF. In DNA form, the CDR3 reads TGTGCCAGCAGTTCGAACGGGGGAGATACGCAGTATTTT.

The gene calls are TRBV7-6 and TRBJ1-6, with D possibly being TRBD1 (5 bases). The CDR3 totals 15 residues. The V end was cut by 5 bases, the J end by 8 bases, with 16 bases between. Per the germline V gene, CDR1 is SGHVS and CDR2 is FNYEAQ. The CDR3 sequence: CASSATQGEDSPLHF. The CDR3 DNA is TGTGCCAGCAGCGCTACCCAGGGAGAAGATTCACCCCTCCACTTT.

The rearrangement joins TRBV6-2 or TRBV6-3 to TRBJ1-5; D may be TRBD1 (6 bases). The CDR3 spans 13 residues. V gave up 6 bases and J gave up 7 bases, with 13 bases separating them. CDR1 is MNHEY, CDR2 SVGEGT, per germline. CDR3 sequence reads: CASRDLQGQPQHF. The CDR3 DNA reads TGTGCCAGCAGAGACTTACAGGGACAGCCCCAGCATTTT.